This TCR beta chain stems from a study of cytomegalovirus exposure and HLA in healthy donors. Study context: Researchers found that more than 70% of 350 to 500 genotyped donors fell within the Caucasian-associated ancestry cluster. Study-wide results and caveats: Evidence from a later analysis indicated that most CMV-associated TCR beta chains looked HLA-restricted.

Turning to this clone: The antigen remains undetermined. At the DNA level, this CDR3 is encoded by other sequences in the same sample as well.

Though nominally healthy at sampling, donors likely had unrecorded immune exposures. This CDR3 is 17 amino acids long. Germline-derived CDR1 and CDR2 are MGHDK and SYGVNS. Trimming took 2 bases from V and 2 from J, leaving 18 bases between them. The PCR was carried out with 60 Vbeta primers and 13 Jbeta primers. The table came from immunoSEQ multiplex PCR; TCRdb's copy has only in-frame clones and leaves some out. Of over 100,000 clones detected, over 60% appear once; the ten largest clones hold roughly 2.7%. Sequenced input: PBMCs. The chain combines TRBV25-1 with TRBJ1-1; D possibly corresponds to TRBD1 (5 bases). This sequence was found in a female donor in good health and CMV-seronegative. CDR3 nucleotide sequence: TGTGCCAGCAGTGAACCCGCGGGGGGATCGAAAAACACTGAAGCTTTCTTT. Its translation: CASSEPAGGSKNTEAFF.